The present entry profiles one TCR beta chain with its context. The data are from a study of blood T cell repertoires in COVID-19. Study background: Nucleic acid was either cDNA or gDNA, and it came from T cells, B-cell-depleted T cells, or PBMCs.

Profiling relied on immunoSEQ multiplex PCR, and the TCRdb table lists in-frame clones only, not all of them. This sample has 50,000 to 70,000 clones, with around nine tenths found just once. The CDR3 contains 15 residues. The V end lost 7 bases, the J end lost 2 bases, and 15 bases lay between the germline ends. Germline V gene data show CDR1 as MNHEY and CDR2 as SVGAGI. V usage is TRBV6-5 and J usage is TRBJ2-1; D ambiguous. The sample taken for sequencing was peripheral blood. The TCR was taken from a woman older than 75 with active COVID-19. The CDR3 region is CASNTEITAYNEQFF. CDR3 nucleotides: TGTGCCAGCAACACGGAGATAACGGCCTACAATGAGCAGTTCTTC.